This TCR beta chain was recorded in a study of T cells expressing NK-cell markers. Study-wide background: The TCR beta repertoires originated in sorted CD3+CD56+NKG2C+, CD3+CD56+NKG2C- and CD3+CD56-NKG2C+ T cells. The study, taken as a whole, reports: The study left the HCMV specificity of expanded NKG2C+ T cell clones unresolved. The dominant NKG2C+ clonotypes represented roughly 1.0-7.5% of CD8+ T cells in over 5 donors.

Details on this clonotype: Its specificity is not known.

Template switching by 5'RACE with UMIs generated the TCR beta cDNA. TCRdb derives one entry per CDR3 protein from the 5' RACE reads, leaving out DNA. There are 550,000 to 600,000 distinct CDR3 sequences in the sample, with roughly 3.4% held by the top ten. The receptor comes from a young man in good health. Sequencing was done on a sample of blood T cells: a sorted CD56 or NKG2C T cell subset, CD4+ or CD8+ T cells, or bulk PBMC T cells (not recorded which).

The CDR3 loop reads CASSPSLDRAFQETQYF. The chain recombines TRBV3-1 with TRBJ2-5; absent DNA, TCRdb's TRBD1 call cannot be checked. This CDR3 is 17 amino acids long. CDR1 is LGHDT, CDR2 YNNKEL, per germline (reference sequence).